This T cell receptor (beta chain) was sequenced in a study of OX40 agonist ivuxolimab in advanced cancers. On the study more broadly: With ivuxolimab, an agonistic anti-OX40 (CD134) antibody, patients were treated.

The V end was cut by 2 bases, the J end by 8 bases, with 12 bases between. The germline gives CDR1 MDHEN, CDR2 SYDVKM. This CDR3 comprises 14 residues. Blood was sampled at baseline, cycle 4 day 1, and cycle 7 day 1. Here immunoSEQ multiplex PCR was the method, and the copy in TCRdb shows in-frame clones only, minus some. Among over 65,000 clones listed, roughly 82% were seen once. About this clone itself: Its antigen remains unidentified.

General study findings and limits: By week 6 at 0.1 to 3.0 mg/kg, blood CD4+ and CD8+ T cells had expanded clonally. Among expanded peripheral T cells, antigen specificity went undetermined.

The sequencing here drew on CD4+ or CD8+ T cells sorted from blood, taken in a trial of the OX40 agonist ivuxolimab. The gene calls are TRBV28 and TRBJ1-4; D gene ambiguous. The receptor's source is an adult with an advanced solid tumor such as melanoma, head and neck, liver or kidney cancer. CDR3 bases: TGTGCCAGCAGTTTACTGGGCCGAGGGGAAAAACTGTTTTTT. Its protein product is CASSLLGRGEKLFF.